This T cell receptor beta chain comes out of a study of control samples from healthy donors and cancer patients. Sequencing used immunoSEQ multiplex PCR; TCRdb keeps in-frame clones, though not all of them. The sample contains roughly 200,000 clones, roughly 94% of which appear only once. V lost 4 bases to trimming and J lost 2 bases; unmatched junction nucleotides: 4. The CDR3 runs to 14 residues. Germline-derived CDR1 and CDR2 are SGHRS and YFSETQ. The chain recombines TRBV5-1 with TRBJ1-1; 8 nucleotides line up with TRBD1. The receptor's source is a man aged 50-59 years in good health. Input material: blood. The CDR3 sequence is CASSRQGANTEAFF. As DNA, the CDR3 is TGCGCCAGCAGCCGTCAGGGGGCTAACACTGAAGCTTTCTTT.